The next 11 T cell receptor beta chains were all read from a single sample in a study of T cells after somatic rescue of genetic block. Produced via immunoSEQ multiplex PCR; TCRdb's table is partial and in-frame only. The sample shows roughly 70,000 clones, about 90% of them seen only once. The specimen was peripheral blood mononuclear cells (PBMCs). These receptors all stem from a man between 35 and 55 years old.

The gene calls are TRBV29-1 and TRBJ2-1, with 11 bases fitting TRBD2. V was pared by 7 bases and J by 9 bases, with 5 bases of the junction left unmatched. The length of the CDR3 is 12 residues. CDR1 and CDR2 from the germline V gene are SQVTM and ANQGSEA. The CDR3 nucleotides are TGCAGCGCACTAGCGGGAGTCCTTGAGCAGTTCTTC. Protein sequence: CSALAGVLEQFF.

The chain recombines TRBV7-2 with TRBJ2-5; D ambiguous. The CDR3 extends over 15 amino acids. The V gene's germline CDR1 is SGHTA and CDR2 FQGNSA. V was pared by 5 bases and J by 0 bases, with 13 bases between. The chain's CDR3 is CASSDHTEYQETQYF. CDR3 DNA sequence: TGTGCCAGCAGCGACCATACAGAGTACCAAGAGACCCAGTACTTC.

V is TRBV2 and J is TRBJ1-2; no definite D call. The CDR3 sequence is 12 residues long. Per the germline V gene, CDR1 is SNHLY and CDR2 is FYNNEI. Trimming cost V 8 bases and J 0 bases, with 7 bases left between them. For the CDR3, the DNA is TGTGCCAGCGGAGTAACTAACTATGGCTACACCTTC. Translated: CASGVTNYGYTF.

This clone was picked up one time. The chain employs TRBV13 and TRBJ2-7; TRBD1 aligns across 8 bases. CDR1 PRHDT and CDR2 FYEKMQ come from the germline V gene (reference sequence). This CDR3 has 13 residues. V shed 5 bases and J 5 bases; nucleotides not matched to a gene: 5. CDR3 sequence (DNA): TGTGCCAGCAGCCCGGACAGGGCCCACGAGCAGTACTTC. It yields the protein CASSPDRAHEQYF.

This clone is a singleton in its sample. CDR3: CASHFGGTGGYTF. DNA of the CDR3: TGTGCCAGCCACTTCGGGGGGACAGGGGGCTACACCTTC. The V call is TRBV25-1, the J call TRBJ1-2; TRBD1 matches at 9 bases. CDR3 length equals 13 residues. With V trimmed by 8 bases and J by 8 bases, 9 bases remained unmatched. Germline values: CDR1 MGHDK, CDR2 SYGVNS.

J is TRBJ2-7 and V is TRBV6-1; 10 nucleotides align to TRBD1. CDR1 MNHNS and CDR2 SASEGT come from the germline V gene. The V segment lost 6 bases and the J segment 9 bases; nucleotides outside the gene matches: 11. This CDR3 is 14 amino acids long. The CDR3 protein is CASRETGGPLVQYF. The CDR3 bases are TGTGCCAGCAGAGAGACAGGGGGCCCTTTGGTGCAGTACTTC.

The genes are TRBV15 and TRBJ2-7, with TRBD1 matching over 12 bases. CDR3 length equals 19 residues. Germline V CDR1 and CDR2: LNHNV, YYDKDF (reference sequence). The junction had 12 bases not matched to a gene; V was cut back by 1 base and J by 2 bases. The CDR3 loop reads CATSRAGRDRGRWPYEQYF. The CDR3 nucleotides read TGTGCCACCAGCAGAGCTGGGCGGGACAGGGGGCGTTGGCCCTACGAGCAGTACTTC.

V gene TRBV19 combines with J gene TRBJ1-5; perhaps TRBD1 as D (5 bases). The germline gives CDR1 LNHDA, CDR2 SQIVND (reference sequence). Trimming cost V 7 bases and J 2 bases, with 9 bases left between them. The CDR3 is made up of 13 amino acids. The CDR3 sequence is CASTRGRNQPQHF. The CDR3 nucleotides are TGTGCCAGTACCCGGGGCCGCAATCAGCCCCAGCATTTT.

J is TRBJ2-5 and V is TRBV6-5, with D possibly being TRBD2 (7 bases). Trimming cost V 1 base and J 5 bases, with 11 bases left between them. CDR3 length: 14 amino acids. Germline V lookup: CDR1 MNHEY, CDR2 SVGAGI. The CDR3 sequence is CASSYWAGAETQYF. The CDR3 nucleotides are TGTGCCAGCAGTTACTGGGCGGGGGCGGAGACCCAGTACTTC.

The rearrangement links TRBV18 to TRBJ2-1, with 9 bases that match TRBD2. CDR1 and CDR2 from the germline V gene are KGHSH and LQKENI. Trimming removed 5 bases from V and 3 bases from J; junction bases left unmatched: 11. The CDR3 is 17 residues long. The CDR3 nucleotides are TGTGCCAGCTCAATAGTTAGCGGGAGAGAACTCTACAATGAGCAGTTCTTC. This gives the protein CASSIVSGRELYNEQFF.

The chain has TRBV30 and TRBJ1-4; 7 bases are shared with TRBD1. The J segment lost 7 bases and the V segment lost 2 bases, leaving 10 bases of the junction unmatched. Germline lookup yields CDR1 GTSNPN and CDR2 SVGIG (reference sequence). The CDR3 is 15 amino acids. CDR3 nucleotide sequence: TGTGCCTGGAGTCTGGCCGGGACAGTGGGTGAAAAACTGTTTTTT. Its protein product is CAWSLAGTVGEKLFF.